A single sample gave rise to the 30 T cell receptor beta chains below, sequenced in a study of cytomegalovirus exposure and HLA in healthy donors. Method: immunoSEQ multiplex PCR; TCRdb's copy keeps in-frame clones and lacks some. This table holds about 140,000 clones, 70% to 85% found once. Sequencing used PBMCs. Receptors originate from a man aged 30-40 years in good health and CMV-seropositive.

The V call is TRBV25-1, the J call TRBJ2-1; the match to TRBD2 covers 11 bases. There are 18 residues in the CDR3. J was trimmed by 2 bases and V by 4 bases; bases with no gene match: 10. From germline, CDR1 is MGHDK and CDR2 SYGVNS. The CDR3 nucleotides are TGTGCCAGCAGTGCCTATCAGACTAGCGGGACAACCTACAATGAGCAGTTCTTC. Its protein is CASSAYQTSGTTYNEQFF.

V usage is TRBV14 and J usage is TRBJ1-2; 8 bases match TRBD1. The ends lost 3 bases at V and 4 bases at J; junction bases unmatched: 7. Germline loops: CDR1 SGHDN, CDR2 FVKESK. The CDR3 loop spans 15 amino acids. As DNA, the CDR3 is TGTGCCAGCAGCCAGTTTCCCGGGACAGGCTATGGCTACACCTTC. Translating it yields CASSQFPGTGYGYTF.

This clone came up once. The CDR3 protein is CATALGSGSADTQYF. CDR3 DNA: TGTGCCACTGCGCTGGGTAGCGGGAGCGCAGATACGCAGTATTTT. The chain carries TRBV6-5 and TRBJ2-3, with 9 bases matching TRBD2. The CDR3 is 15 amino acids. Germline V gene lookup returns CDR1 MNHEY and CDR2 SVGAGI. V gave up 10 bases and J gave up 4 bases; unmatched junction bases: 12.

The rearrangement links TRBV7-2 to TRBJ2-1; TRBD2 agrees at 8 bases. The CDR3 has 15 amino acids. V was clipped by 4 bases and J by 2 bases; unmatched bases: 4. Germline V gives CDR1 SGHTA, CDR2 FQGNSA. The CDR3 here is CASSSGGAAYNEQFF. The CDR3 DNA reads TGTGCCAGCAGCTCGGGGGGGGCCGCCTACAATGAGCAGTTCTTC.

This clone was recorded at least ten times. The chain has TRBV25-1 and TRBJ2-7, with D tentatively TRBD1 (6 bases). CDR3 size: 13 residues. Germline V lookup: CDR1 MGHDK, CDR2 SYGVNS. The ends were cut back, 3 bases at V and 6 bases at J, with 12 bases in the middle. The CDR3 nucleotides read TGTGCCAGCAGTGAGGCAGGGGTCATCGAGCAGTACTTC. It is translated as CASSEAGVIEQYF.

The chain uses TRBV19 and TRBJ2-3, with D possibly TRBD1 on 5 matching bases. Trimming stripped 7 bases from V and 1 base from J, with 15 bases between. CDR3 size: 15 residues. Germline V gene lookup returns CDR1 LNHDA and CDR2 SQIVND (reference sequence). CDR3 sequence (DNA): TGTGCCAGTAACCCGCCAGGGCTAGGCACAGATACGCAGTATTTT. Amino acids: CASNPPGLGTDTQYF.

The CDR3 bases are TGTGCCAGCAGTGTGACAGGGTTCTACGAGCAGTACTTC. Amino acid sequence: CASSVTGFYEQYF. The rearrangement uses TRBV6-5 and TRBJ2-7, with TRBD1 matching over 7 bases. Per germline, CDR1 MNHEY and CDR2 SVGAGI. The ends lost 5 bases at V and 3 bases at J; junction bases unmatched: 4. The CDR3 is made up of 13 amino acids.

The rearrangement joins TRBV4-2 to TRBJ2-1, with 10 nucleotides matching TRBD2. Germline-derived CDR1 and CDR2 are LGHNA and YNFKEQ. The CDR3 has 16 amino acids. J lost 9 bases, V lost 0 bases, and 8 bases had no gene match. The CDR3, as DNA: TGTGCCAGCAGCCAAGAAACAGCGGGGGGGAGGCCTGAGCAGTTCTTC. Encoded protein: CASSQETAGGRPEQFF.

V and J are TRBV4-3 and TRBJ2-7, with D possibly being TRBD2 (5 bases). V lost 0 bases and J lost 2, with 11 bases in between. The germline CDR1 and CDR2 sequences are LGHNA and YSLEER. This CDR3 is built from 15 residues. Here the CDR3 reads CASSQDTGTTYEQYF. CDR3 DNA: TGCGCCAGCAGCCAAGATACGGGAACAACCTACGAGCAGTACTTC.

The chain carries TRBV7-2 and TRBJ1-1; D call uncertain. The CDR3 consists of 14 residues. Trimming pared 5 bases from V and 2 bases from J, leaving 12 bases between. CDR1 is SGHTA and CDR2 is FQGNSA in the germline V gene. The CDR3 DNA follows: TGTGCCAGCAGCCCCGGCGCGGGTAACACTGAAGCTTTCTTT. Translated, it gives CASSPGAGNTEAFF.

CDR3 in DNA: TGCGCCAGCAGCCCTGAGAGCGGGGCCTACGAGCAGTACTTC. Amino acid sequence: CASSPESGAYEQYF. J is TRBJ2-7 and V is TRBV5-1; 7 nucleotides agree with TRBD2. The CDR3 has 14 residues. Germline lookup yields CDR1 SGHRS and CDR2 YFSETQ. The junction had 6 bases not matched to a gene; V was cut back by 4 bases and J by 2 bases.

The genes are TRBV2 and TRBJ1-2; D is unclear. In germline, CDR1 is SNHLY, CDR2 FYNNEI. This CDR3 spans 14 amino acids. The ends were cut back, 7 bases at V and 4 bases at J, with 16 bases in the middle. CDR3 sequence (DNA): TGTGCCAGCACCCTAGGGAGGGAGAGCTATGGCTACACCTTC. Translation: CASTLGRESYGYTF.

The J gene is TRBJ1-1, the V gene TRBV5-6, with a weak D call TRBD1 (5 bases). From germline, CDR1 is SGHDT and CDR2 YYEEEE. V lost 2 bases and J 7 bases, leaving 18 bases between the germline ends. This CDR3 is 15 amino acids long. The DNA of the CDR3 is TGTGCCAGCAGCTTCCCATTAACAGGTCGCGGTGAAGCTTTCTTT. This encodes CASSFPLTGRGEAFF.

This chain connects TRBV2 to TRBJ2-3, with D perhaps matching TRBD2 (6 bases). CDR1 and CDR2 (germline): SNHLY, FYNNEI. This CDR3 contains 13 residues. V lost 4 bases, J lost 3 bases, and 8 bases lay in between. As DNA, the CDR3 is TGTGCCAGCAGTGTTCGGGGGACAGATACGCAGTATTTT. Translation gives CASSVRGTDTQYF.

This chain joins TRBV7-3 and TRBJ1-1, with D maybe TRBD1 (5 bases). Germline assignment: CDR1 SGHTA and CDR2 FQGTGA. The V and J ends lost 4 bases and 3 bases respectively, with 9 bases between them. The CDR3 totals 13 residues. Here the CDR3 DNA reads TGTGCCAGCAGCTATGGGGGGTACACTGAAGCTTTCTTT. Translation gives CASSYGGYTEAFF.

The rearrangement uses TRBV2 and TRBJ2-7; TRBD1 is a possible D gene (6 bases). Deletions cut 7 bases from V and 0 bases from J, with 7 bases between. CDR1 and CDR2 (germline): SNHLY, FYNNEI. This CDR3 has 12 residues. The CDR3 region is CASKDSSYEQYF. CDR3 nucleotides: TGTGCCAGCAAGGACAGCTCCTACGAGCAGTACTTC.

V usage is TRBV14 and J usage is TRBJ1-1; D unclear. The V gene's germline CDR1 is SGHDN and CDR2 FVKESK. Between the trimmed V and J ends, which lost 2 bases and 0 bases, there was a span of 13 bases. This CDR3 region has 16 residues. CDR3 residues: CASSQYWSGVNTEAFF. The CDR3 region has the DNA TGTGCCAGCAGCCAATATTGGTCCGGAGTGAACACTGAAGCTTTCTTT.

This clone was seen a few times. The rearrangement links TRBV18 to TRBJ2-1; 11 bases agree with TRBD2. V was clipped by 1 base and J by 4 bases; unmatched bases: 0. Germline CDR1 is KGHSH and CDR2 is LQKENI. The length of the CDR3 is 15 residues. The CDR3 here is CASSPLAGGYNEQFF. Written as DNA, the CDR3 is TGTGCCAGCTCACCACTAGCGGGAGGGTACAATGAGCAGTTCTTC.

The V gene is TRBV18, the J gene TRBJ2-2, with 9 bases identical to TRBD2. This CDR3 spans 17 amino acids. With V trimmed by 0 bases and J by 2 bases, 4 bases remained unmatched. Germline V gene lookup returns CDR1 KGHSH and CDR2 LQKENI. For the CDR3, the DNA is TGTGCCAGCTCACCACCGTTGCTAGCGGGAAACACCGGGGAGCTGTTTTTT. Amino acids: CASSPPLLAGNTGELFF.

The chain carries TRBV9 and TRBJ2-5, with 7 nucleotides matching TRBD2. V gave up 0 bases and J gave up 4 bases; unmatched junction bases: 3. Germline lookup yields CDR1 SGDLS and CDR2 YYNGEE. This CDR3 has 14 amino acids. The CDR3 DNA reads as TGTGCCAGCAGCGTAGGGACTAGAGGAGAGACCCAGTACTTC. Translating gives CASSVGTRGETQYF. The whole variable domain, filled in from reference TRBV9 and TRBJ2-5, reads DSGVTQTPKHLITATGQRVTLRCSPRSGDLSVYWYQQSLDQGLQFLIQYYNGEERAKGNILERFSAQQFPDLHSELNLSSLELGDSALYFCASSVGTRGETQYFGPGTRLLVL.

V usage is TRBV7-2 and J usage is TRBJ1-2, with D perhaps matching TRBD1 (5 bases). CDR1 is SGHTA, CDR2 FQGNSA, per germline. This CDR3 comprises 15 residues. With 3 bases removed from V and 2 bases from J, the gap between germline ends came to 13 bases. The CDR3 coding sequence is TGTGCCAGCAGCTTGAATGGGGGGGAAAACTATGGCTACACCTTC. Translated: CASSLNGGENYGYTF.

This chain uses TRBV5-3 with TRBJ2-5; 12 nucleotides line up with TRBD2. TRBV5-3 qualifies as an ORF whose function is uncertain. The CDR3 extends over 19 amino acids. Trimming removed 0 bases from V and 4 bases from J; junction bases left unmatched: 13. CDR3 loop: CARSLGLAGATGFGETQYF. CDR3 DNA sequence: TGTGCCAGAAGCTTGGGACTAGCGGGGGCCACGGGTTTCGGAGAGACCCAGTACTTC.

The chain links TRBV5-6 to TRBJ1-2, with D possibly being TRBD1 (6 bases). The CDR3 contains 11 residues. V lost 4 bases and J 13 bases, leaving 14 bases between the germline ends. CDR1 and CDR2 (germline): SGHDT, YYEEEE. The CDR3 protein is CASSTTGFSTF. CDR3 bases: TGTGCCAGCAGCACCACAGGGTTCTCCACCTTC. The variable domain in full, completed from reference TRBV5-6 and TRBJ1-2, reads DAGVTQSPTHLIKTRGQQVTLRCSPKSGHDTVSWYQQALGQGPQFIFQYYEEEERQRGNFPDRFSGHQFPNYSSELNVNALLLGDSALYLCASSTTGFSTFGSGTRLTVV.

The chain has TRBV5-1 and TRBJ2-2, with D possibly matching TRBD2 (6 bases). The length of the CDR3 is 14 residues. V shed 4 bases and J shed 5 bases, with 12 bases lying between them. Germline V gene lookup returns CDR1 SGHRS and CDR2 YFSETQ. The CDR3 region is CASSQEGITGELFF. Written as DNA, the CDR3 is TGCGCCAGCAGCCAGGAGGGTATAACCGGGGAGCTGTTTTTT.

CDR3 residues: CASGATGVTGELFF. CDR3 coding DNA: TGTGCCAGCGGGGCCACGGGCGTGACCGGGGAGCTGTTTTTT. The V call is TRBV5-6, the J call TRBJ2-2; a possible D gene is TRBD1 (5 bases). The CDR3 loop spans 14 amino acids. V was shortened by 7 bases and J by 5 bases, with 15 bases between the two germline ends. Germline values: CDR1 SGHDT, CDR2 YYEEEE.

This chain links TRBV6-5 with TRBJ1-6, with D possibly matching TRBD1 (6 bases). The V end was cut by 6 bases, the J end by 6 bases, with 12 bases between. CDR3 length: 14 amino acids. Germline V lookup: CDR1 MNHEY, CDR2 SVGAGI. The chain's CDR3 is CASRRGTLNSPLHF. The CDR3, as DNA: TGTGCCAGCAGGAGAGGGACACTTAATTCACCCCTCCACTTT.

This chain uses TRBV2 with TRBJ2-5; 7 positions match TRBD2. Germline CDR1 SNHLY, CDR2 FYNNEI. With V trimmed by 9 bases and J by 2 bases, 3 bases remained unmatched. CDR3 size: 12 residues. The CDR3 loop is CARTGGQETQYF. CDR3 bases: TGTGCCAGAACGGGGGGACAAGAGACCCAGTACTTC.

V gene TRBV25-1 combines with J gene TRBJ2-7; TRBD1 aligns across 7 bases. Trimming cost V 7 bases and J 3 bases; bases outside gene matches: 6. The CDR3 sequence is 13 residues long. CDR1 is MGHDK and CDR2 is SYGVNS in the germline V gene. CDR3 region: CASTPTGYYEQYF. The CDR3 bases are TGTGCCAGCACCCCGACAGGGTACTACGAGCAGTACTTC.

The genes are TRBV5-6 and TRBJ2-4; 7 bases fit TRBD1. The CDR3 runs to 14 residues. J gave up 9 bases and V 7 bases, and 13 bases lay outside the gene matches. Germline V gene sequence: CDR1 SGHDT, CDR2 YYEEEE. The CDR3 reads CASRGQDLGSIQYF. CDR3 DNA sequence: TGTGCCAGCCGTGGACAGGACCTCGGAAGCATTCAGTACTTC.

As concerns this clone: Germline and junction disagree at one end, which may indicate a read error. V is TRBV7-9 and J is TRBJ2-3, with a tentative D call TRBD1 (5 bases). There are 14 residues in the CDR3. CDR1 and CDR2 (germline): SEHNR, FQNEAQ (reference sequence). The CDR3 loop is CASSQDKTTDTQYF. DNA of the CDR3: TGTGCAAGCAGTCAGGACAAGACCACAGATACGCAGTATTTT.